The 7 T cell receptor beta chains below were found in one sample sequenced in a study of blood T cell repertoires in COVID-19. Using immunoSEQ multiplex PCR, the repertoire was profiled, and TCRdb retains in-frame clones only, with some absent. The sample has around 200,000 clones; about 88% are singletons. The sequenced material came from peripheral blood. Every receptor here comes from a man aged 35-49 years with active or convalescent COVID-19.

The chain links TRBV6-5 to TRBJ1-6; 7 bases line up with TRBD1. V lost 7 bases, J lost 6 bases, and 6 bases stayed unmatched. CDR1 and CDR2 (germline): MNHEY, SVGAGI. There are 14 residues in the CDR3. In nucleotides, the CDR3 is TGTGCCAGCAAGGTACAGGGGCGTAATTCACCCCTCCACTTT. Translated: CASKVQGRNSPLHF.

The chain joins TRBV10-1 to TRBJ2-1; 7 bases line up with TRBD2. The V and J ends lost 2 bases and 5 bases, in that order; junction bases with no gene match: 6. The CDR3 extends over 15 amino acids. Germline CDR1 reads WNHNN; CDR2 reads SYGVQD (reference sequence). The CDR3 DNA reads as TGCGCCAGCAGTGAGCGCGGGAGCGCTGACAATGAGCAGTTCTTC. Its protein is CASSERGSADNEQFF.

This chain uses TRBV5-6 with TRBJ1-1; the D gene is possibly TRBD1 (6 bases). The CDR3 is made up of 13 amino acids. The V gene lost 3 bases and the J gene lost 5 bases, with 11 bases spanning the gap. CDR1 is SGHDT, CDR2 YYEEEE, per germline. CDR3 in amino acids: CASSWGGGTEAFF. The CDR3 DNA is TGTGCCAGCAGCTGGGGAGGGGGAACTGAAGCTTTCTTT.

The chain carries TRBV3-1 (or the pseudogene TRBV3-2) and TRBJ1-1; D is perhaps TRBD1 (6 bases). Trimming cost V 2 bases and J 8 bases, with 15 bases left between them. This CDR3 contains 14 residues. Germline values: CDR1 LGHDT, CDR2 YNNKEL (reference sequence). CDR3 amino acids: CASSQTGGQGEAFF. CDR3 coding DNA: TGTGCCAGCAGCCAAACGGGGGGCCAAGGGGAAGCTTTCTTT.

CDR3 region: CASSWNWGHEVEQYF. The CDR3 DNA is TGCGCCAGCAGCTGGAATTGGGGACATGAGGTCGAGCAGTACTTC. The rearrangement joins TRBV5-1 to TRBJ2-7, with D perhaps matching TRBD1 (6 bases). V was cut by 3 bases and J by 6 bases, with 19 bases left in between. CDR3 size: 15 residues. Germline CDR1 reads SGHRS; CDR2 reads YFSETQ.

This clone has only one observation. The J gene is TRBJ1-2, the V gene TRBV28; TRBD1 matches 9 bases. With 5 bases clipped from V and 4 bases from J, the junction kept 14 bases outside the gene matches. The length of the CDR3 is 17 residues. CDR1 is MDHEN and CDR2 is SYDVKM in the germline V gene. CDR3 in DNA: TGTGCCAGCAGTATTCCTGGGGGACAGGGACTTTCCTATGGCTACACCTTC. This translates into CASSIPGGQGLSYGYTF.

V and J are TRBV20-1 and TRBJ1-2; no clear D gene. Germline CDR1 is DFQATT and CDR2 is SNEGSKA (reference sequence). This CDR3 is built from 11 residues. V lost 3 bases and J 4 bases, leaving 6 bases between the germline ends. CDR3 nucleotide sequence: TGCAGTGCTAGTAACAGCTATGGCTACACCTTC. Translation gives CSASNSYGYTF.